Presented here are 15 T cell receptor beta chains from one specimen sequenced in a study of blood T cell repertoires in COVID-19. Using immunoSEQ multiplex PCR, the repertoire was profiled, and TCRdb retains in-frame clones only, with some absent. The sample lists 59,000 or so clones; over 65% were seen once. The sample consisted of peripheral blood. These receptor sequences come from a human donor in a cohort sampled during active COVID-19.

J is TRBJ1-2 and V is TRBV6-4, with 7 bases fitting TRBD1. The ends lost 6 bases at V and 2 bases at J; junction bases unmatched: 9. Per germline, CDR1 MRHNA and CDR2 SNTAGT. CDR3 length: 15 amino acids. For the CDR3, the DNA is TGTGCCAGCAGCCCAACGGGACAGACCAACTATGGCTACACCTTC. As protein: CASSPTGQTNYGYTF.

The V call is TRBV5-1, the J call TRBJ2-7; tentatively, D is TRBD2 (6 bases). The CDR3 has 15 residues. Looked up from germline, CDR1 is SGHRS and CDR2 is YFSETQ. Trimming left V 0 bases short and J 5 bases short, with 15 bases between. The CDR3 protein is CASSLVGGRGNEQYF. CDR3 DNA sequence: TGCGCCAGCAGCTTGGTGGGCGGCCGGGGGAACGAGCAGTACTTC.

This chain connects TRBV30 to TRBJ1-4; D might be TRBD1 (5 bases). Trimming removed 8 bases at V and 4 bases at J, with 26 bases between. CDR3 length: 17 residues. The germline V gene encodes CDR1 GTSNPN and CDR2 SVGIG (reference sequence). CDR3 DNA: TGTGCCGTCAACCCCGCACAGGCTACTTCTCTTAATGAAAAACTGTTTTTT. It yields the protein CAVNPAQATSLNEKLFF. The entire variable domain, with the rest obtained from reference TRBV30 and TRBJ1-4, is as follows: SQTIHQWPATLVQPVGSPLSLECTVEGTSNPNLYWYRQAAGRGLQLLFYSVGIGQISSEVPQNLSASRPQDRQFILSSKKLLLSDSGFYLCAVNPAQATSLNEKLFFGSGTQLSVL.

This chain links TRBV7-2 with TRBJ2-3, with D perhaps TRBD1 (6 bases). Germline lookup yields CDR1 SGHTA and CDR2 FQGNSA. The CDR3 length is 15 residues. The V and J ends lost 6 bases and 3 bases respectively, with 16 bases between them. The CDR3 bases are TGTGCCAGCAGACCTACAGGGTACCAAACAGATACGCAGTATTTT. The encoded protein is CASRPTGYQTDTQYF.

The V and J genes are TRBV3-1 (or the pseudogene TRBV3-2) and TRBJ2-2, with 10 bases that match TRBD1. The V gene end was trimmed by 3 bases and the J gene end by 5 bases; junction bases not matched to a gene: 3. This CDR3 contains 15 residues. From germline, CDR1 is LGHDT and CDR2 YNNKEL (reference sequence). The CDR3 loop is CASSQWTGGTGELFF. CDR3 sequence (DNA): TGTGCCAGCAGCCAGTGGACAGGGGGGACCGGGGAGCTGTTTTTT.

The chain links TRBV5-4 to TRBJ1-4; the D is unclear. Germline V gene lookup returns CDR1 SGHNT and CDR2 YYREEE (reference sequence). V lost 2 bases and J lost 8, with 7 bases in between. CDR3 size: 12 residues. DNA of the CDR3: TGTGCCAGCAGCTTTTATAGCGAAAAACTGTTTTTT. It translates to CASSFYSEKLFF. The full variable domain, completed using reference TRBV5-4 and TRBJ1-4, is ETGVTQSPTHLIKTRGQQVTLRCSSQSGHNTVSWYQQALGQGPQFIFQYYREEENGRGNFPPRFSGLQFPNYSSELNVNALELDDSALYLCASSFYSEKLFFGSGTQLSVL.

The J gene is TRBJ1-4, the V gene TRBV3-1 (or the pseudogene TRBV3-2); 8 nucleotides line up with TRBD1. CDR3 length: 14 amino acids. J lost 8 bases, V lost 1 base, and 3 bases had no gene match. Germline V gene data show CDR1 as LGHDT and CDR2 as YNNKEL (reference sequence). CDR3 sequence (DNA): TGTGCCAGCAGCCAAGGGACAGGGAAAGAAAAACTGTTTTTT. Translated: CASSQGTGKEKLFF.

This clone was seen a single time. The chain combines TRBV12-5 with TRBJ2-5; 8 bases match TRBD2. The trim removed 5 bases at V and 8 bases at J, leaving 13 bases unmatched. This CDR3 has 15 residues. CDR1 is LGHNT and CDR2 is FRNRAP in the germline V gene. For the CDR3, the DNA is TGTGCTAGTGGTGAGGGACTAGGAGGAGAGATAACCCAGTACTTC. It yields the protein CASGEGLGGEITQYF.

The chain couples TRBV6-5 to TRBJ2-4; 12 nucleotides match TRBD2. Germline V lookup: CDR1 MNHEY, CDR2 SVGAGI. V lost 6 bases and J lost 5; bases outside the gene matches: 5. This CDR3 has 15 amino acids. CDR3 nucleotide sequence: TGTGCCAGCAGACGACTAGCGGGGGAGCAAAACATTCAGTACTTC. Amino acid sequence: CASRRLAGEQNIQYF.

For the CDR3, the DNA is TGTGCCAGCAGCCGCCAGGGTCCCCCCCCCAATGAGCAGTTCTTC. It encodes CASSRQGPPPNEQFF. The chain is built from TRBV7-2 and TRBJ2-1, with D perhaps matching TRBD1 (5 bases). The V gene lost 5 bases and the J gene lost 6 bases, with 17 bases spanning the gap. CDR3 length: 15 residues. In germline, CDR1 is SGHTA, CDR2 FQGNSA. Using reference TRBV7-2 and TRBJ2-1 for the parts outside the CDR3, the full variable domain is GAGVSQSPSNKVTEKGKDVELRCDPISGHTALYWYRQSLGQGLEFLIYFQGNSAPDKSGLPSDRFSAERTGGSVSTLTIQRTQQEDSAVYLCASSRQGPPPNEQFFGPGTRLTVL.

The genes are TRBV7-2 and TRBJ2-3; 9 positions agree with TRBD2. V was clipped by 8 bases and J by 3 bases; unmatched bases: 0. The CDR3 has 12 residues. Germline CDR1 SGHTA, CDR2 FQGNSA. In DNA form, the CDR3 reads TGTGCCAGCCTAGCGGGGACAGATACGCAGTATTTT. Its protein product is CASLAGTDTQYF.

V and J are TRBV2 and TRBJ1-3, with unresolved D. CDR3 length: 14 residues. Germline V gene data show CDR1 as SNHLY and CDR2 as FYNNEI. V was trimmed by 6 bases and J by 0 bases, leaving 9 bases between them. CDR3 loop: CASSMLGSGNTIYF. CDR3 in DNA: TGTGCCAGCAGCATGCTCGGCTCTGGAAACACCATATATTTT.

The V and J genes are TRBV18 and TRBJ1-2, with 9 bases aligning to TRBD1. The CDR3 is 15 residues long. In germline, CDR1 is KGHSH, CDR2 LQKENI. After removal of 3 bases from V and 6 bases from J, the junction contained 8 bases not matched to a gene. CDR3 sequence reads: CASSPGGQGSDGYTF. CDR3 nucleotides: TGTGCCAGCTCACCTGGGGGACAGGGATCCGATGGCTACACCTTC. Full variable domain (missing parts from reference TRBV18 and TRBJ1-2): NAGVMQNPRHLVRRRGQEARLRCSPMKGHSHVYWYRQLPEEGLKFMVYLQKENIIDESGMPKERFSAEFPKEGPSILRIQQVVRGDSAAYFCASSPGGQGSDGYTFGSGTRLTVV.

The rearrangement uses TRBV5-6 and TRBJ1-2, with 7 bases matching TRBD1. J lost 9 bases, V lost 4 bases, and 6 bases had no gene match. Germline assignment: CDR1 SGHDT and CDR2 YYEEEE. This CDR3 is built from 12 residues. The CDR3 reads CASSTGTARYTF. The CDR3 coding sequence is TGTGCCAGCAGCACAGGGACAGCTCGCTACACCTTC.

V usage is TRBV6-2 or TRBV6-3 and J usage is TRBJ2-7, with 11 bases that match TRBD2. The germline gives CDR1 MNHEY, CDR2 SVGEGT. The ends lost 2 bases at V and 4 bases at J; junction bases unmatched: 10. The CDR3 has 17 residues. Here the CDR3 DNA reads TGTGCCAGCAGTTACGCGTACACTAGCGGGGGAGCATACGAGCAGTACTTC. This translates into CASSYAYTSGGAYEQYF.